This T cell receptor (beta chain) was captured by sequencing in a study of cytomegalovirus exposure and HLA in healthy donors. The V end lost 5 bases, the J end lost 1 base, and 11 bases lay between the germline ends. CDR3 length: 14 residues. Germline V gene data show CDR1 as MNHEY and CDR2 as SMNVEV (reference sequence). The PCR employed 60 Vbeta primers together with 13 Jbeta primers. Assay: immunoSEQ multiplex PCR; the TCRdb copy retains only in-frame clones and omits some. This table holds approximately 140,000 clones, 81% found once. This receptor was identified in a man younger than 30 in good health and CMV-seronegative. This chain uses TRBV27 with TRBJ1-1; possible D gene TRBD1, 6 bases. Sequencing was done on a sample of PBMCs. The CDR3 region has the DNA TGTGCCAGCAGTCCGGGACAAAAGAACACTGAAGCTTTCTTT. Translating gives CASSPGQKNTEAFF.